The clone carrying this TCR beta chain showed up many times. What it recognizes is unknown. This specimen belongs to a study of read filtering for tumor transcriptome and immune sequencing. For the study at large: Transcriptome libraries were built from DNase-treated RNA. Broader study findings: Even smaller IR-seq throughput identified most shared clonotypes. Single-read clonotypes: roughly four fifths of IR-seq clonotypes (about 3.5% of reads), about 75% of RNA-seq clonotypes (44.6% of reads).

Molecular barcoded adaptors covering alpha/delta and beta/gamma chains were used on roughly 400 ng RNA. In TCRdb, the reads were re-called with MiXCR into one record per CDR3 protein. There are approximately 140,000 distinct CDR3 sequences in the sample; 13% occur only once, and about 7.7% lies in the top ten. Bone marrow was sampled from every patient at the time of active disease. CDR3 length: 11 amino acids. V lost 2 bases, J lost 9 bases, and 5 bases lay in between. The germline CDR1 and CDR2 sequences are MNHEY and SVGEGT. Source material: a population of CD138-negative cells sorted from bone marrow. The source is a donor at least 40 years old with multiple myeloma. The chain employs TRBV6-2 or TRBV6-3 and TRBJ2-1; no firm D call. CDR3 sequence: CASSYPSEQFF. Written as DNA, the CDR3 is TGTGCCAGCAGTTACCCCAGTGAGCAGTTCTTC.